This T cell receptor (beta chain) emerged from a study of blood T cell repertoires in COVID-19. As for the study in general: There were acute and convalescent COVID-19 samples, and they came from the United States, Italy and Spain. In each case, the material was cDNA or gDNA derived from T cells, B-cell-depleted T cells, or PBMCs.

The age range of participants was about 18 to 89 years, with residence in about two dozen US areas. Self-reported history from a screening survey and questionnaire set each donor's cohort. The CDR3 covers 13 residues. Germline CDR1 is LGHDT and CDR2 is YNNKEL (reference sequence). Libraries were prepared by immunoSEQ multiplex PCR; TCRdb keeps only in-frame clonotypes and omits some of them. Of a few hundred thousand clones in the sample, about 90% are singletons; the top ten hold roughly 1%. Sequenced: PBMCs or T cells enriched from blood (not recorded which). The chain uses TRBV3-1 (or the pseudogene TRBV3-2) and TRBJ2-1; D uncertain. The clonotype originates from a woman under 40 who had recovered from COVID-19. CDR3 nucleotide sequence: TGTGCTCCCCAAGCGCGAAGCTACAATGAGCAGTTCTTC. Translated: CAPQARSYNEQFF.